The next 23 T cell receptor beta chains were all read from a single sample in a study of T cell changes during pregnancy in multiple sclerosis. Assay: immunoSEQ multiplex PCR; the TCRdb copy retains only in-frame clones and omits some. The sample carries 65,000 to 75,000 clones, roughly 92% recorded once. The material sequenced was peripheral blood, taken after pregnancy. These receptors were collected from a female donor in good health, enrolled as a control in a pregnancy study.

The chain is built from TRBV14 and TRBJ1-2, with TRBD1 matching 8 bases. V was pared by 4 bases and J by 7 bases, with 8 bases of the junction left unmatched. CDR3 size: 14 residues. The germline V gene encodes CDR1 SGHDN and CDR2 FVKESK. The CDR3 reads CASSPFNQGAGYTF. As DNA, the CDR3 is TGTGCCAGCAGCCCCTTTAACCAGGGGGCTGGCTACACCTTC.

This clone was seen repeatedly, ten times or more. The CDR3 reads CASKTGGAAFF. The DNA for the CDR3 is TGTGCCAGTAAAACAGGGGGCGCAGCTTTCTTT. V usage is TRBV19 and J usage is TRBJ1-1, with TRBD1 identical over 9 bases. The CDR3 sequence is 11 residues long. V shed 7 bases and J 10 bases; nucleotides not matched to a gene: 4. CDR1 LNHDA and CDR2 SQIVND come from the germline V gene (reference sequence). The whole variable domain, remainder taken from reference TRBV19 and TRBJ1-1, is DGGITQSPKYLFRKEGQNVTLSCEQNLNHDAMYWYRQDPGQGLRLIYYSQIVNDFQKGDIAEGYSVSREKKESFPLTVTSAQKNPTAFYLCASKTGGAAFFGQGTRLTVV.

The V and J genes are TRBV27 and TRBJ2-3, with D hard to call. Looked up from germline, CDR1 is MNHEY and CDR2 is SMNVEV (reference sequence). Deletions cut 3 bases from V and 2 bases from J, with 9 bases between. This CDR3 contains 14 residues. The CDR3 spells CASSFSLFTDTQYF. The CDR3 nucleotides are TGTGCCAGCAGTTTTTCACTCTTCACAGATACGCAGTATTTT.

The chain is built from TRBV19 and TRBJ2-3; 10 bases fit TRBD1. Germline V CDR1 and CDR2: LNHDA, SQIVND (reference sequence). Unmatched junction bases numbered 3, after V lost 5 bases and J lost 1 base. The CDR3 consists of 15 residues. CDR3 DNA: TGTGCCAGTAGTCGGGGGACAGGGGGCACAGATACGCAGTATTTT. Its protein product is CASSRGTGGTDTQYF.

CDR3 loop: CASSMTGVLRGYTF. The CDR3 coding sequence is TGCGCCAGCAGTATGACAGGGGTTTTACGGGGCTACACCTTC. The rearrangement joins TRBV10-2 to TRBJ1-2, with 8 nucleotides matching TRBD1. The CDR3 extends over 14 amino acids. Germline V gives CDR1 WSHSY, CDR2 SAAADI. V lost 5 bases and J lost 8; bases outside the gene matches: 10.

This sequence joins TRBV5-8 and TRBJ2-7; 9 bases are shared with TRBD1. Trimming removed 4 bases from V and 7 bases from J; junction bases left unmatched: 12. Germline CDR1 reads SGHTS; CDR2 reads YDEGEE. There are 15 residues in the CDR3. CDR3 amino acids: CASSNLRDRVREQYF. CDR3 bases: TGTGCCAGCAGCAACCTCCGGGACAGGGTGCGGGAGCAGTACTTC.

The V and J genes are TRBV6-5 and TRBJ1-6; 7 bases are shared with TRBD1. Per germline, CDR1 MNHEY and CDR2 SVGAGI. The CDR3 is 15 amino acids. J gave up 9 bases and V 6 bases, and 11 bases lay outside the gene matches. The DNA of the CDR3 is TGTGCCAGCAGACCTCTGACAGGGTCGGGTTCACCCCTCCACTTT. Translating it yields CASRPLTGSGSPLHF.

The chain links TRBV19 to TRBJ1-3; no clear D. The CDR3 contains 16 residues. Trimming removed 7 bases at V and 3 bases at J, with 19 bases between. Germline V gene sequence: CDR1 LNHDA, CDR2 SQIVND (reference sequence). The CDR3 DNA follows: TGTGCCAGTACCCTCTCCGTAGGAGGCTTTGGAAACACCATATATTTT. Translating gives CASTLSVGGFGNTIYF.

This chain connects TRBV7-2 to TRBJ2-1, with 11 nucleotides matching TRBD2. CDR3 length equals 15 residues. Germline V CDR1 and CDR2: SGHTA, FQGNSA. Trimming removed 3 bases from V and 7 bases from J; junction bases left unmatched: 5. The DNA of the CDR3 is TGTGCCAGCAGCTTGGCGGCTAGCGGGGGGAATGAGCAGTTCTTC. Translation: CASSLAASGGNEQFF.

The rearrangement links TRBV2 to TRBJ2-5, with 7 nucleotides matching TRBD1. J was trimmed by 7 bases and V by 2 bases; bases with no gene match: 7. This CDR3 comprises 14 residues. Germline CDR1 and CDR2: SNHLY and FYNNEI. The CDR3 reads CASSEIDRDGTQYF. The CDR3 nucleotides read TGTGCCAGCAGTGAAATAGACAGGGACGGGACCCAGTACTTC.

The rearrangement uses TRBV7-8 and TRBJ1-5; tentatively, D is TRBD1 (5 bases). Germline loops: CDR1 SGHVS, CDR2 FQNEAQ. V lost 1 base and J lost 1, with 14 bases in between. The CDR3 is made up of 17 amino acids. The CDR3 region has the DNA TGTGCCAGCAGCTTAGAGGTAGTGACAGCAAGCAATCAGCCCCAGCATTTT. It specifies CASSLEVVTASNQPQHF.

The rearrangement links TRBV7-8 to TRBJ2-6; D unclear. CDR3 length equals 20 residues. Germline assignment: CDR1 SGHVS and CDR2 FQNEAQ. Trimming cost V 1 base and J 2 bases, with 21 bases left between them. CDR3 sequence reads: CASSLVLQRPPLPGANVLTF. CDR3 sequence (DNA): TGTGCCAGCAGCTTAGTGTTGCAGCGTCCACCGCTCCCTGGGGCCAACGTCCTGACTTTC.

V usage is TRBV28 and J usage is TRBJ1-1, with D uncertain. The ends were cut back, 6 bases at V and 6 bases at J, with 14 bases in the middle. CDR3 size: 13 residues. Germline CDR1 reads MDHEN; CDR2 reads SYDVKM. CDR3 loop: CASRFAVGAEAFF. In DNA form, the CDR3 reads TGTGCCAGCAGGTTCGCGGTCGGGGCTGAAGCTTTCTTT.

The chain employs TRBV5-1 and TRBJ1-1, with D maybe TRBD1 (6 bases). This CDR3 has 13 amino acids. CDR1 is SGHRS, CDR2 YFSETQ, per germline. The V and J ends lost 2 bases and 3 bases respectively, with 8 bases between them. The CDR3 bases are TGCGCCAGCAGCTTTGCAGGGGACACTGAAGCTTTCTTT. It encodes CASSFAGDTEAFF.

The J gene is TRBJ1-5, the V gene TRBV19; 9 nucleotides align to TRBD1. The germline gives CDR1 LNHDA, CDR2 SQIVND (reference sequence). J lost 3 bases, V lost 3 bases, and 6 bases had no gene match. CDR3 size: 16 residues. CDR3 sequence: CASSIPTGGLNQPQHF. Here the CDR3 DNA reads TGTGCCAGTAGTATCCCTACAGGGGGCCTCAATCAGCCCCAGCATTTT.

The chain carries TRBV7-2 and TRBJ2-3, with TRBD2 matching over 9 bases. V lost 3 bases, J lost 3 bases, and 1 base stayed unmatched. Germline V gene data show CDR1 as SGHTA and CDR2 as FQGNSA. The CDR3 is 14 amino acids. This CDR3 reads CASSLTSGTDTQYF. In DNA, the CDR3 is TGTGCCAGCAGCTTGACTAGCGGAACAGATACGCAGTATTTT.

This clone showed up just a few times. The chain is built from TRBV6-1 and TRBJ1-1; D possibly corresponds to TRBD1 (5 bases). V was trimmed by 2 bases and J by 1 base, leaving 11 bases between them. CDR3 length: 15 amino acids. Germline CDR1 and CDR2: MNHNS and SASEGT. This CDR3 is CASSENLGQNTEAFF. DNA for the CDR3: TGTGCCAGCAGTGAAAATCTTGGACAGAACACTGAAGCTTTCTTT.

This chain uses TRBV5-1 with TRBJ2-1; D unresolved. The germline V and J ends were trimmed by 4 bases and 8 bases, with 13 bases remaining between them. Looked up from germline, CDR1 is SGHRS and CDR2 is YFSETQ. The CDR3 loop spans 13 amino acids. CDR3 in DNA: TGCGCCAGCAGCCTCCCCCGAGTAGATGAGCAGTTCTTC. Protein sequence: CASSLPRVDEQFF.

V gene TRBV28 combines with J gene TRBJ1-1, with 10 positions matching TRBD1. This CDR3 region has 16 residues. The germline gives CDR1 MDHEN, CDR2 SYDVKM. V shed 5 bases, J shed 0 bases, and the junction held 6 bases outside the gene matches. The CDR3 bases are TGTGCCAGCAGTAAATGGGGGACAGGGGTGAACACTGAAGCTTTCTTT. Amino acid sequence: CASSKWGTGVNTEAFF.

The rearrangement uses TRBV15 and TRBJ2-7; 7 nucleotides agree with TRBD2. The CDR3 contains 15 residues. The J segment lost 4 bases and the V segment lost 0 bases, leaving 6 bases of the junction unmatched. Germline V gene data show CDR1 as LNHNV and CDR2 as YYDKDF (reference sequence). The CDR3 nucleotides read TGTGCCACCAGCAGAGATGGGGGGGGTGGGTACGAGCAGTACTTC. Its protein is CATSRDGGGGYEQYF. Complete variable domain (other parts from reference TRBV15 and TRBJ2-7): DAMVIQNPRYQVTQFGKPVTLSCSQTLNHNVMYWYQQKSSQAPKLLFHYYDKDFNNEADTPDNFQSRRPNTSFCFLDIRSPGLGDTAMYLCATSRDGGGGYEQYFGPGTRLTVT.

The chain joins TRBV28 to TRBJ1-4; tentatively, D is TRBD1 (5 bases). V dropped 3 bases and J dropped 5 bases, with 10 bases sitting between them. The germline V gene has CDR1 MDHEN and CDR2 SYDVKM. This CDR3 region has 14 residues. Written as DNA, the CDR3 is TGTGCCAGCAGTTTCAGGGCGGGGAATGAAAAACTGTTTTTT. Protein product: CASSFRAGNEKLFF.

The chain has TRBV28 and TRBJ1-6; 7 bases are a match to TRBD1. Germline trimming cut 2 bases from V and 5 bases from J; bases unmatched to any gene: 6. Germline CDR1 and CDR2: MDHEN and SYDVKM. CDR3 length equals 16 residues. CDR3 DNA sequence: TGTGCCAGCAGTTTAATGTCGGGACAGAATAATTCACCCCTCCACTTT. Amino acids: CASSLMSGQNNSPLHF. The complete variable domain, with remaining parts taken from reference TRBV28 and TRBJ1-6, reads DVKVTQSSRYLVKRTGEKVFLECVQDMDHENMFWYRQDPGLGLRLIYFSYDVKMKEKGDIPEGYSVSREKKERFSLILESASTNQTSMYLCASSLMSGQNNSPLHFGNGTRLTVT.

V usage is TRBV4-1 and J usage is TRBJ2-7; 14 bases are shared with TRBD2. The V and J ends lost 5 bases and 3 bases, in that order; junction bases with no gene match: 3. In germline, CDR1 is MGHRA, CDR2 YSYEKL. The CDR3 consists of 15 residues. The CDR3 DNA follows: TGCGCCAGCAGCACAGGACTAGCGGGAGGCTACGAGCAGTACTTC. Translation: CASSTGLAGGYEQYF.